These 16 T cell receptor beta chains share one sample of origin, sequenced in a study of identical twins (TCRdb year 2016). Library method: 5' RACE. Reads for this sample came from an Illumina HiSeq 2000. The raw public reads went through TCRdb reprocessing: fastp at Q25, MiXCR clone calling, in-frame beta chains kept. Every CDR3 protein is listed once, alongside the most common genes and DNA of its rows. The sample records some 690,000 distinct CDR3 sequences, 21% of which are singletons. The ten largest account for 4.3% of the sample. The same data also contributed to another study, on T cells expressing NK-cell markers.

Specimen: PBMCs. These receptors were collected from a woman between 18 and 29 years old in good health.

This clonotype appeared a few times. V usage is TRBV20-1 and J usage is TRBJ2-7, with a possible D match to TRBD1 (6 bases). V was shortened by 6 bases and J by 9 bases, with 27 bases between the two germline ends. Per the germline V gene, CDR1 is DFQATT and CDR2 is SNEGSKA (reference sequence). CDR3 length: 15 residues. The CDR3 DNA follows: TGCAGTGCGATCCCCCAGGGGCGCGCCCGTGGCGGGCAGTACTTC. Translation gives CSAIPQGRARGGQYF.

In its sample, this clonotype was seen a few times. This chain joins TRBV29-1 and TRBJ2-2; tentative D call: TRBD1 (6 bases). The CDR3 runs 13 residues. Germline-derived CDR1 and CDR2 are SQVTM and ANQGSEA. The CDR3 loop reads CSLMTAGAGELFF. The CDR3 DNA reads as TGCAGTTTAATGACAGCAGGGGCCGGGGAGCTGTTTTTT.

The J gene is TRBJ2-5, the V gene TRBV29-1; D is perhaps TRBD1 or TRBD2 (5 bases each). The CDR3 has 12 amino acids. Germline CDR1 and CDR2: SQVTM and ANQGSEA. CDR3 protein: CGSLRGQETQYF. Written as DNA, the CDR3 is TGCGGGAGCTTGAGGGGACAAGAGACCCAGTACTTC.

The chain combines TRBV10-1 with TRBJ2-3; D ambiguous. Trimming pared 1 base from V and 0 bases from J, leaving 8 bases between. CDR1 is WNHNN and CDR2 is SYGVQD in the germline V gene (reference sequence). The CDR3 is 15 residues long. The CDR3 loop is CASSEYPASTDTQYF. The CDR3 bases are TGCGCCAGCAGTGAGTACCCTGCGAGCACAGATACGCAGTATTTT.

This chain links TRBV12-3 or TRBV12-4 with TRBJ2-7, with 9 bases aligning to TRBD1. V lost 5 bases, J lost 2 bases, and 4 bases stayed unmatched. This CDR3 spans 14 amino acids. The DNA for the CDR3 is TGTGCCAGCAGTAACCGGGACAGGGCCTACGAGCAGTACTTC. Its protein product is CASSNRDRAYEQYF.

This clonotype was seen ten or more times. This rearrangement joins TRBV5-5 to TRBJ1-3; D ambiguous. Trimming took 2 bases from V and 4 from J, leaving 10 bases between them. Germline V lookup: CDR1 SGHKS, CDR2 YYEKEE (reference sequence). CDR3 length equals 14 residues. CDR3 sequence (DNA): TGTGCCAGCAGCTTAGGACCCTTCGGAAACACCATATATTTT. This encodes CASSLGPFGNTIYF. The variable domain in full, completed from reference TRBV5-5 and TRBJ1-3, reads DAGVTQSPTHLIKTRGQQVTLRCSPISGHKSVSWYQQVLGQGPQFIFQYYEKEERGRGNFPDRFSARQFPNYSSELNVNALLLGDSALYLCASSLGPFGNTIYFGEGSWLTVV.

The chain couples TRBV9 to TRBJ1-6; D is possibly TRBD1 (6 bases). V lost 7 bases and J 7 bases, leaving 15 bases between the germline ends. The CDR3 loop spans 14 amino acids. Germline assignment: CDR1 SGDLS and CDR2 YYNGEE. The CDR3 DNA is TGTGCCAGCGCGACGGGACAAGGGAATTCACCCCTCCACTTT. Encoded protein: CASATGQGNSPLHF.

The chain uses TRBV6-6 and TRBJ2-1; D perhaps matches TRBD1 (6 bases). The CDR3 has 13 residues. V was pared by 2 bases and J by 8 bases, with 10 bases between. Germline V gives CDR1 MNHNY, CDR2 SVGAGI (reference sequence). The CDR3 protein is CASSYGGGHEQFF. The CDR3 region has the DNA TGTGCCAGCAGTTACGGTGGGGGCCATGAGCAGTTCTTC.

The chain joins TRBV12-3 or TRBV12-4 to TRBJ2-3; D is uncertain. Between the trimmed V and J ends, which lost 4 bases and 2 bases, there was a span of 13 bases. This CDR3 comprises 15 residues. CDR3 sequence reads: CASSSMDRITDTQYF. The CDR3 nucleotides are TGTGCCAGCAGTTCAATGGACCGGATCACAGATACGCAGTATTTT.

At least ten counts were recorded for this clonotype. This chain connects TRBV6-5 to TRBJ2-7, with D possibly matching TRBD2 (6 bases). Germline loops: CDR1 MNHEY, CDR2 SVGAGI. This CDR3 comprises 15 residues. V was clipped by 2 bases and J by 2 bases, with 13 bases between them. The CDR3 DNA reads TGTGCCAGCAGTTACGACCGCTGGACTACCTACGAGCAGTACTTC. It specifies CASSYDRWTTYEQYF.

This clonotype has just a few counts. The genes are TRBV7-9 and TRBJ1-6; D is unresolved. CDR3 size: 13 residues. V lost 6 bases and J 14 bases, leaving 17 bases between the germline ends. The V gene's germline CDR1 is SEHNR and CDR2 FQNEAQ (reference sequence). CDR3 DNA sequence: TGTGCCAGCAGTTCTGACCGTAAAGGGACCCTCCACTTT. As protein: CASSSDRKGTLHF.

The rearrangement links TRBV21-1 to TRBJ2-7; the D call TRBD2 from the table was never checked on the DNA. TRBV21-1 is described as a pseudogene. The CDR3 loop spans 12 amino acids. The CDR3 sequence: CAGDYGSYEQYF. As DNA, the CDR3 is TGTGCTGGGGACTATGGATCTTACGAGCAGTACTTC.

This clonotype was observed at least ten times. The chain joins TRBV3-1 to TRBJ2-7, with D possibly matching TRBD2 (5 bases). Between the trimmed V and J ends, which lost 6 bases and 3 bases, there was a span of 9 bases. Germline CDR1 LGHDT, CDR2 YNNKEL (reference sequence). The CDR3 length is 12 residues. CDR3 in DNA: TGTGCCAGCAGTCTTAGCGACTACGAGCAGTACTTC. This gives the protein CASSLSDYEQYF.

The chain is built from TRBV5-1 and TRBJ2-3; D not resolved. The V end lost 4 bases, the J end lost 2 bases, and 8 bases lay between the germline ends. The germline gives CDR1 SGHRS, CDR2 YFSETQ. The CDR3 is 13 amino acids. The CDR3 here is CASSVIPTDTQYF. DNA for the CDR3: TGCGCCAGCAGCGTAATACCCACAGATACGCAGTATTTT.

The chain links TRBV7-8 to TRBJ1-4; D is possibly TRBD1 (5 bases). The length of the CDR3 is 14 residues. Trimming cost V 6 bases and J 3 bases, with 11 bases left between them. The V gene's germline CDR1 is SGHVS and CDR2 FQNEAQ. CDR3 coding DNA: TGTGCCAGCAGACCAGGGAGGTCTAATGAAAAACTGTTTTTT. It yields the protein CASRPGRSNEKLFF. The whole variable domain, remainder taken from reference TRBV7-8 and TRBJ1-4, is GAGVSQSPRYKVAKRGQDVALRCDPISGHVSLFWYQQALGQGPEFLTYFQNEAQLDKSGLPSDRFFAERPEGSVSTLKIQRTQQEDSAVYLCASRPGRSNEKLFFGSGTQLSVL.

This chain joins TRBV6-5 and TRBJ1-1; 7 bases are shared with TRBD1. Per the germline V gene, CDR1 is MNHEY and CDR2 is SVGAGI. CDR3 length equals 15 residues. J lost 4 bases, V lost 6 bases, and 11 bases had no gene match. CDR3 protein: CASRRGQKEGTEAFF. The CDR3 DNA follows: TGTGCCAGCAGAAGGGGACAGAAGGAAGGCACTGAAGCTTTCTTT.